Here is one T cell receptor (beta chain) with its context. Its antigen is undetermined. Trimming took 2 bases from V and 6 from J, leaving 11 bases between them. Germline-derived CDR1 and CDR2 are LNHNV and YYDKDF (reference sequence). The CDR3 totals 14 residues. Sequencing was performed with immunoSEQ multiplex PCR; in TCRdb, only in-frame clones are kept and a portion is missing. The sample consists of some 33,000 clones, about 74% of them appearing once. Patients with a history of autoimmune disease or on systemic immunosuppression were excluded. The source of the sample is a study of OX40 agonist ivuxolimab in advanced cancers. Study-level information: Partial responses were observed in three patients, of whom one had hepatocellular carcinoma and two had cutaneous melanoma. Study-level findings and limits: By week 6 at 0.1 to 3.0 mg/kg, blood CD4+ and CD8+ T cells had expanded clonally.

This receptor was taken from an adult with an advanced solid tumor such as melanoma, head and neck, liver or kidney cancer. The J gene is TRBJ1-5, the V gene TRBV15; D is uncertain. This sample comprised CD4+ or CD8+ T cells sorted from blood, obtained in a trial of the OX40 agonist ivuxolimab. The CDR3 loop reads CATSRWFEGQPQHF. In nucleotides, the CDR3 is TGTGCCACCAGCAGATGGTTCGAGGGTCAGCCCCAGCATTTT.